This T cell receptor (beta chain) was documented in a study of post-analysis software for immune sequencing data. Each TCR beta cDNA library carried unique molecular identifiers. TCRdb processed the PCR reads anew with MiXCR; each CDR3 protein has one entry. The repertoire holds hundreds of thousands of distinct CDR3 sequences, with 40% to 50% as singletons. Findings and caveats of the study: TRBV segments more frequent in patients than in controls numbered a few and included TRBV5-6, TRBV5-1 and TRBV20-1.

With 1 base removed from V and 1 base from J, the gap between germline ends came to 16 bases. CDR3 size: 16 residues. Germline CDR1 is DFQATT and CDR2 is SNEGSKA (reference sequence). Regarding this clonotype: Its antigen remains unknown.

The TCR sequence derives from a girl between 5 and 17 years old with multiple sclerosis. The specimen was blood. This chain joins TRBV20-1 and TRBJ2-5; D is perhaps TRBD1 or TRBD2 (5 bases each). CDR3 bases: TGCAGTGCTAGAGTATCCCCGGGACGGTTCCAAGAGACCCAGTACTTC. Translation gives CSARVSPGRFQETQYF.